This entry concerns a single TCR beta chain. This clonotype occurred many times. The target of this receptor is not known. Base-call qualities are not available, and no considerably larger clone is one nucleotide away. There are 13 amino acids in the CDR3, from cysteine to phenylalanine inclusive. The read is trimmed to its CDR3 DNA, 39 bases read in frame from base 1. The germline ends are 10 bases apart after V is trimmed by 1 base and J by 4 bases. From a lookup of the germline V gene, CDR1 and CDR2 are SQVTM and ANQGSEA. The sample comes from a study of CD8 T cells in ankylosing spondylitis listed by TCRdb under 2017. Some background on the complete study: To find TCR variants linked to disease, the study profiled T cell receptor beta repertoires in ankylosing spondylitis patients and healthy donors. Peripheral blood samples were taken, and synovial fluid was additionally collected from ankylosing spondylitis patients. The full study cohort comprised 25 or so ankylosing spondylitis patients and about 110 healthy donors.

TCRdb lists the instrument as Illumina HiSeq 2500. Quantitative 5'-RACE with molecular barcodes was used to prepare TCR beta libraries. As for how the authors treated the data: To identify disease-linked TCR variants, a new computational method was used, one built on a probabilistic model of VDJ rearrangement. The public reads were run again by TCRdb, first through fastp at Q25 and then through MiXCR, and only productive beta chains were kept. Identical CDR3 protein sequences are pooled into one entry, listed with their most common genes and DNA. The V and J calls here are based on TCRdb, not the publication. The sample data list 200,000 to 300,000 distinct CDR3 sequences, and more than 9% of these were observed just once. The ten biggest clones cover 2.6% of the sample. Study-wide findings and limitations: Significant enrichment of the disease-linked clones was reported in matched synovial fluid samples from ankylosing spondylitis patients. Blood from ankylosing spondylitis patients appeared to be characterized by a TCR beta motif made up of about 8 highly homologous amino acid variants. The disease-linked clones had a CD8+ phenotype and were found at relatively low frequencies in peripheral blood. Some TCR beta motif variants had previously been reported in synovial fluid and blood of reactive arthritis patients, which suggested common disease-initiation mechanisms.

The sample taken for sequencing was blood, either unsorted or a sorted T cell fraction (not recorded which). The receptor's source is a male donor with ankylosing spondylitis or in good health (not recorded which). The sequence joins TRBV29-1 to TRBJ1-1; TRBD1 might be the D gene, on 5 matching bases. The CDR3 protein sequence reads: CSVEVGGTTEAFF. Read as DNA, the sequence is TGCAGCGTTGAAGTCGGGGGTACCACTGAAGCTTTCTTT.